This T cell receptor (beta chain) was observed in a study of blood T cells in healthy people across ages. Primers used in a second PCR of about 7 to 12 cycles were a sample-barcoded 5' primer and a J-beta primer mix. A template-switch adaptor that had 12 random nucleotides put a tag on each cDNA molecule. One entry per CDR3 protein, called by TCRdb with MiXCR from the 5' RACE reads. The sample holds 270,000 or so distinct CDR3 sequences, roughly a quarter seen once. CDR3 length: 12 residues. The V end was cut by 5 bases, the J end by 9 bases, with 11 bases between. The material sequenced was blood. The chain is built from TRBV12-3 or TRBV12-4 and TRBJ2-1; D might be TRBD1 or TRBD2, each matching 5 bases. The sequence came from a woman aged 65 to 85 in good health. CDR3 sequence: CASSLTRGEQFF. The CDR3 DNA is TGTGCCAGCAGTCTAACTAGGGGTGAGCAGTTCTTC.